Reported below is one TCR beta chain. What this receptor recognizes is not known. No much larger clone is present one base from it, and per-base qualities are unavailable. Libraries were prepared through PCR. Sequencing instrument: Illumina HiSeq 4000. High-throughput sequencing was used to profile the CDR3 region of the TCR beta-chain in every patient. The paper's processing steps were these. Drawing on CDR3 differences between clinicopathological groups, the researchers built a classifier meant to tell apart patients with distant-metastatic papillary thyroid cancer. The Shannon index was used to measure repertoire diversity, and the Morisita-Horn index was used to measure how similar tumor and blood repertoires were. TCRdb applied fastp at Q25 and MiXCR to the public reads, then kept only in-frame beta chains. The V and J calls were determined by TCRdb, not by the authors. A total of over 10,000 clones appear in this sample, approximately 32% of them only once. Over 9.5% of the sample lies in the top ten.

No treatment had been received by any patient before thyroid surgery. Using T-cell receptor beta sequencing, the study looked back at clinical samples from patients collected from about 2011 to 2019. The sample comes from a study of metastatic and nonmetastatic thyroid tumors (dated by TCRdb to the early 2020s). About the full investigation: For patients with malignant and with benign thyroid disease, the researchers compared repertoires between peripheral blood samples and tumor or nodule tissue samples.

Study-wide findings and limitations: In both blood and tumor samples, TCR beta diversity was reported to be significantly higher in malignant tumors than in benign nodules.

The CDR3 contains 14 residues, cysteine and phenylalanine counted. Only the CDR3 DNA stays, 42 bases, in frame from base 1. Cut back by 3 bases and 2 bases, the V and J ends lie 8 bases apart. In the germline V gene, CDR1 corresponds to KGHSH and CDR2 to LQKENI. The sample consisted of tumor tissue. The rearrangement combines TRBV18 with TRBJ2-1; no D gene is confidently identified. The TCR sequence derives from a female donor with papillary thyroid cancer or a benign thyroid nodule (not recorded which). Some clones in this sample may be carry-over from other donors' samples. The CDR3 loop reads CASSPTQAYNEQFF. In nucleotides, the sequence is TGTGCCAGCTCACCCACCCAGGCCTACAATGAGCAGTTCTTC.